The rows below give T cell receptor beta chains drawn from one sample of a study of technical replicates of blood from four donors. Clones were sequenced by immunoSEQ multiplex PCR, and TCRdb holds only the in-frame ones, with some missing. The sample shows around 50,000 clones, 80% to 95% of them seen only once. The sequenced sample was PBMCs. These TCRs come from a human donor in good health. Some clones in this sample may be carry-over from other donors' samples. Each CDR3 is given with its conserved first and last residue. Each record gives: D gene, V gene, J gene, clone size, CDR3 protein, CDR3 DNA. The D gene is left open where the match is weak. Some rows have no size entry. The others give once, few or many, or a class for an expanded clone.

D: -
V: TRBV4-3
J: TRBJ2-3
size: few
CDR3: CASSQERTRTDTQYF
DNA: TGCGCCAGCAGCCAAGAGCGCACCCGCACAGATACGCAGTATTTT

D: TRBD2
V: TRBV5-1
J: TRBJ2-5
size: -
CDR3: CASSSGTSGEKTQYF
DNA: TGCGCCAGCAGCTCGGGGACTAGCGGGGAAAAGACCCAGTACTTC

D: -
V: TRBV6-1
J: TRBJ1-1
size: -
CDR3: CASRVDRNTEAFF
DNA: TGTGCCAGCAGGGTGGACAGGAACACTGAAGCTTTCTTT

D: -
V: TRBV2
J: TRBJ2-3
size: -
CDR3: CASSATVTDTQYF
DNA: TGTGCCAGCAGTGCCACGGTCACAGATACGCAGTATTTT

D: TRBD1
V: TRBV5-5
J: TRBJ2-7
size: -
CDR3: CASSLSDRDRVEQYF
DNA: TGTGCCAGCAGCTTGTCGGACCGGGACAGGGTCGAGCAGTACTTC

D: -
V: TRBV19
J: TRBJ2-1
size: -
CDR3: CASSTNRASGYNEQFF
DNA: TGTGCCAGTAGTACCAACAGGGCTAGCGGCTACAATGAGCAGTTCTTC

D: TRBD1
V: TRBV2
J: TRBJ1-2
size: -
CDR3: CASSDETGINYGYTF
DNA: TGTGCCAGCAGTGATGAGACAGGGATTAACTATGGCTACACCTTC

D: -
V: TRBV4-1
J: TRBJ2-3
size: -
CDR3: CASSQNIVTDTQYF
DNA: TGCGCCAGCAGCCAGAACATTGTCACAGATACGCAGTATTTT

D: TRBD2
V: TRBV11-3
J: TRBJ2-1
size: -
CDR3: CASSLEAGGGFEQFF
DNA: TGTGCCAGCAGCTTAGAAGCGGGAGGGGGTTTTGAGCAGTTCTTC

D: -
V: TRBV5-1
J: TRBJ1-1
size: -
CDR3: CASSLEPRGRNTEAFF
DNA: TGCGCCAGCAGCTTGGAACCCCGGGGTAGGAACACTGAAGCTTTCTTT

D: TRBD1
V: TRBV15
J: TRBJ1-2
size: -
CDR3: CATKWTGGRGYTF
DNA: TGTGCCACCAAATGGACAGGGGGACGTGGCTACACCTTC

D: -
V: TRBV14
J: TRBJ2-3
size: -
CDR3: CASSLIGSIPFWLYPDTQYF
DNA: TGTGCCAGCAGCCTGATAGGTAGCATCCCTTTTTGGCTGTATCCAGATACGCAGTATTTT

D: -
V: TRBV5-5
J: TRBJ1-1
size: -
CDR3: CASSFLPERNTEAFF
DNA: TGTGCCAGCAGCTTCCTCCCCGAGAGGAACACTGAAGCTTTCTTT

D: TRBD1
V: TRBV14
J: TRBJ1-2
size: -
CDR3: CASSQGRGQGAVASGYTF
DNA: TGTGCCAGCAGCCAAGGGAGGGGACAGGGGGCTGTGGCATCCGGCTACACCTTC

D: TRBD1
V: TRBV30
J: TRBJ2-1
size: -
CDR3: CAWSGQGGRFF
DNA: TGTGCCTGGAGTGGACAGGGGGGAAGGTTCTTC

D: TRBD2
V: TRBV27
J: TRBJ2-1
size: -
CDR3: CASMRLAGEFQFF
DNA: TGTGCCAGCATGCGGCTAGCGGGCGAGTTTCAGTTCTTC

D: TRBD1
V: TRBV7-9
J: TRBJ2-7
size: -
CDR3: CASRESGTAYEQYF
DNA: TGTGCCAGCAGGGAATCCGGGACAGCCTACGAGCAGTACTTC

D: -
V: TRBV7-2
J: TRBJ2-7
size: -
CDR3: CASSLSVHEQYF
DNA: TGTGCCAGCAGCTTATCTGTCCACGAGCAGTACTTC

D: -
V: TRBV5-6
J: TRBJ1-2
size: -
CDR3: CASSLLGFEYGYTF
DNA: TGTGCCAGCAGCTTGTTGGGCTTCGAATATGGCTACACCTTC

D: -
V: TRBV6-5
J: TRBJ2-7
size: -
CDR3: CASSPTGEKYEQYF
DNA: TGTGCCAGCAGCCCGACAGGCGAGAAGTACGAGCAGTACTTC

D: -
V: TRBV11-3
J: TRBJ2-1
size: -
CDR3: CASSLESSSNEQFF
DNA: TGTGCCAGCAGCTTAGAGTCTAGCTCTAATGAGCAGTTCTTC

D: -
V: TRBV6-5
J: TRBJ2-7
size: -
CDR3: CASSYRRGGSYEQYF
DNA: TGTGCCAGCAGTTACCGGAGAGGGGGCTCCTACGAGCAGTACTTC

D: TRBD2
V: TRBV18
J: TRBJ2-5
size: -
CDR3: CASSRGLAGEAETQYF
DNA: TGTGCCAGCTCACGCGGACTAGCGGGAGAGGCAGAGACCCAGTACTTC

D: TRBD1
V: TRBV5-6
J: TRBJ1-2
size: -
CDR3: CASSLGDRGSNYGYTF
DNA: TGTGCCAGCAGCTTGGGTGACAGGGGTTCCAACTATGGCTACACCTTC

D: TRBD1
V: TRBV5-5
J: TRBJ2-7
size: -
CDR3: CASSRGTGTYEQYF
DNA: TGTGCCAGCAGTCGTGGGACAGGGACCTACGAGCAGTACTTC

D: -
V: TRBV5-4
J: TRBJ1-2
size: -
CDR3: CASSLGGYNYGYTF
DNA: TGTGCCAGCAGCCTCGGGGGATACAACTATGGCTACACCTTC

D: -
V: TRBV6-5
J: TRBJ1-1
size: -
CDR3: CASSYSRGINTEAFF
DNA: TGTGCCAGCAGTTACTCGAGAGGTATTAACACTGAAGCTTTCTTT

D: TRBD2
V: TRBV11-3
J: TRBJ2-1
size: -
CDR3: CASSLDPTSGNEQFF
DNA: TGTGCCAGCAGCTTAGATCCGACTAGCGGGAATGAGCAGTTCTTC

D: TRBD1
V: TRBV19
J: TRBJ1-1
size: -
CDR3: CASITTGRNTEAFF
DNA: TGTGCCAGTATCACGACAGGGCGTAACACTGAAGCTTTCTTT

D: -
V: TRBV5-4
J: TRBJ2-5
size: -
CDR3: CASSLPGETQYF
DNA: TGTGCCAGCAGCTTGCCGGGAGAGACCCAGTACTTC